The present T cell receptor (beta chain) was sequenced within a study of blood T cell repertoires in COVID-19 (TCRdb year 2020). In the study overall: Samples from collaborators originated in the United States, Italy and Spain and spanned both the acute and convalescent phases of COVID-19. The sample metadata nearly always contained a de-identified subject ID, COVID-19 status, age in years and sex. The repertoires were made available in a free public database intended to serve as a resource for research on the immune response to SARS-CoV-2. Deeply sampled blood TCRbeta repertoires from subjects exposed to, actively infected with, or recovered from COVID-19 were included in the dataset. The samples were drawn from two sources: the first 160 participants of the ongoing ImmuneRACE study, and approximately 1,300 subjects contributed by 6 global collaborators. The prospective study material was composed of cDNA or gDNA derived from T cells, B-cell-depleted T cells, or PBMCs. Where available, HLA class I and class II types were obtained from metadata supplied by the sample provider rather than from assay-based typing.

From the cysteine up to the phenylalanine, the CDR3 has a length of 12 residues. Just the 36-base CDR3 DNA is kept, in frame starting at base 1. The immunoSEQ Assay, a bias-controlled multiplex PCR, was used to amplify TCRbeta CDR3 regions from genomic DNA. The study's own analysis went as follows. The number of nucleated cells in each sample was estimated from the amplification of reference gene primers within the assay. Sequence reads were collapsed and filtered to measure the absolute abundance of every unique TCRbeta CDR3 rearrangement. Productive Simpson clonality was computed per sample as the square root of Simpson's diversity index over productive rearrangements. TCRdb retrieved this table from immuneACCESS and kept in-frame rearrangements only. Not all clones are present; in checked studies, unresolved V genes account for under half, and no reason is known for the remainder. V and J calls and clone size are copied from that table; D and trimming were computed from the DNA. The sample table records 150,000 or so clones; around 80% of these occur just once. About 5% of the sample belongs to the ten largest clones.

In the case of this clone: Its antigen has not been determined. Base qualities are not at hand, and no much larger clone is one base apart.

The study at large found these results: The amount of clinical and demographic metadata varied by source and participant and was provided uncurated.

Participants in the prospective study were enrolled through a virtual design, were aged about 18 to 89 years, and lived in roughly 25 United States geographic areas. In the prospective study, cohorts were assigned on the basis of participant-reported clinical history obtained from a screening survey and a study questionnaire. Exposed participants had been in contact with someone with a PCR-confirmed or clinician-diagnosed COVID-19 case within 2 weeks of study entry. In the prospective study, whole blood, serum and a nasopharyngeal or oropharyngeal swab were collected from each participant by mobile phlebotomists. Over a roughly 2-month period, participants in the prospective study had the option of providing additional blood draws and questionnaires. Before DNA extraction, prospective study blood samples were shipped either frozen or at room temperature.

The chain couples TRBV21-1 to TRBJ2-5; TRBD1 is the table's D call and was not checked against the DNA. TRBV21-1 is labeled a pseudogene. This receptor was obtained from a man between 65 and 85 years old who had been exposed to COVID-19. The sequencing input was PBMCs or T cells enriched from blood (not recorded which). Here the CDR3 is given as CASSKAQGRKYF. At the DNA level, the sequence is TGTGCCAGCAGCAAAGCGCAGGGGCGGAAGTACTTC.